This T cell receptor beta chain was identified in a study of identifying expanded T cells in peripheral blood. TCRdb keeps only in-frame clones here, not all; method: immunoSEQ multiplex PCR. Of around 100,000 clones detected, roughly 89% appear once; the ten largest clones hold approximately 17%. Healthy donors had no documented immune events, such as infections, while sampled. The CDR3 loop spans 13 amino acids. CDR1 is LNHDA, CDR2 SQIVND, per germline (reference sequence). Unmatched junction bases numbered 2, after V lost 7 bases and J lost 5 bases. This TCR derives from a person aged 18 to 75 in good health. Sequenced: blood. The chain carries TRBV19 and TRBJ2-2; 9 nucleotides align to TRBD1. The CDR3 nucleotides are TGTGCCAGTATCGACAGGGGGACCGGGGAGCTGTTTTTT. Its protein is CASIDRGTGELFF.